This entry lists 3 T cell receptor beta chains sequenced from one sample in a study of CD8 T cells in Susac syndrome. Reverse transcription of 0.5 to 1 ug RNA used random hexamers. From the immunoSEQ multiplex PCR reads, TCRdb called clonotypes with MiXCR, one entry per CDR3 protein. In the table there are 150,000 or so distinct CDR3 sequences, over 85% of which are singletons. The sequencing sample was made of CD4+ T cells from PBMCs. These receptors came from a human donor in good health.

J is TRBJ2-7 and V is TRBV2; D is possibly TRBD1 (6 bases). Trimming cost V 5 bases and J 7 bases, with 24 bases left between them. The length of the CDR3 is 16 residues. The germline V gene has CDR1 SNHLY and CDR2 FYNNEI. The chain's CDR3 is CASSTEGGYLSVEQYF. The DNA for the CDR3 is TGTGCCAGCAGTACCGAAGGGGGTTACCTCTCCGTGGAGCAGTACTTC. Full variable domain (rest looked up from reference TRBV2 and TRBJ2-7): EPEVTQTPSHQVTQMGQEVILRCVPISNHLYFYWYRQILGQKVEFLVSFYNNEISEKSEIFDDQFSVERPDGSNFTLKIRSTKLEDSAMYFCASSTEGGYLSVEQYFGPGTRLTVT.

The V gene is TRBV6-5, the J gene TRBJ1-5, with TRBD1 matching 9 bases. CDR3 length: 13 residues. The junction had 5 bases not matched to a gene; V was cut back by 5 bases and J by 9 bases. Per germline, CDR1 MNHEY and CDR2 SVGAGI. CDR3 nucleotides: TGTGCCAGCAGTGGACAGGGGCTGGGGCCCCAGCATTTT. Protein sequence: CASSGQGLGPQHF.

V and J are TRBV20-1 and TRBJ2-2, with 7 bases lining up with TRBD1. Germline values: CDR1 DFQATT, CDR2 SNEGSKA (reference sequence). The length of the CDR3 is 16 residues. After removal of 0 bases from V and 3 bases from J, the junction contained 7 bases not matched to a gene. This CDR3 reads CSARDRRQGYTGELFF. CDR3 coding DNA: TGCAGTGCTAGAGATAGGAGACAGGGTTACACCGGGGAGCTGTTTTTT.